This T cell receptor beta chain was recovered during a study of T-cell reconstitution after alpha-beta-depleted transplantation in children (dated by TCRdb to between 2015 and 2016). Looking at the study overall: Using TCR repertoire profiling, the study quantitatively followed how T-cell immune reconstitution unfolded in children after TCRalphabeta/CD19-depleted allogeneic hematopoietic cell transplantation.

CDR1 and CDR2 (SGHDT, YYEEEE) derive from the germline V gene. The CDR3 covers 15 residues, taking in both the cysteine and the phenylalanine. Only the CDR3 portion is preserved as DNA: 45 bases, with reading frame beginning at the first base. At the junction V is shortened by 2 bases and J by 9 bases; bases outside the gene matches: 7. This clonotype was detected a few times. What this receptor recognizes is not known. Qualities for individual bases were not recorded, and no much larger clone is one base off. Library preparation was by PCR. The instrument was an Illumina HiSeq 2500. TCR library preparation used molecular barcoding, with unique molecular identifiers applied to normalize quantification of the TCRbeta repertoire. Through fastp at Q25 and MiXCR, TCRdb rebuilt clones from the public reads, retaining in-frame beta chains. Duplicate CDR3 protein sequences are folded into a single record with the most common DNA and genes. This sample comprises about 600,000 distinct CDR3 sequences, roughly a tenth of them detected only once. Less than 5% of the sample goes to the ten largest clones.

The chain was built from TRBV5-6 and TRBJ2-1, with TRBD2 matching 11 junction bases. Sequences were derived from PBMCs from the stem cell graft donor, sampled from the stem cell graft. This TCR derives from a human donor who donated a stem cell graft to a child with acute myeloid leukemia. The nucleotide sequence is given as TGTGCCAGCAGCTTCTTGATAGCGGGAGGGGTTGAGCAGTTCTTC. It is translated as CASSFLIAGGVEQFF.